This paragraph covers one T cell receptor beta chain sequence. The antigen remains unidentified. These data are taken from a study of T cells after yellow fever vaccination. General observations from the study: The study re-detected most primary-vaccination clones after the booster (96% CD4, roughly 88% CD8).

TCRdb passed the 5' RACE reads through MiXCR, listing each CDR3 protein once. Found here are about 360,000 distinct CDR3 sequences, 6.2% of them singletons; the top ten hold roughly 15%. The sequence was collected from a man aged 25 to 45 who received the YFV17D yellow fever vaccine. The material was PBMCs, obtained 5 days after the yellow fever booster vaccination.

The CDR3 reads CASNPGGSSYEQYF. In DNA, the CDR3 is TGTGCCAGCAACCCTGGCGGGAGCTCCTACGAGCAGTACTTC. The gene calls are TRBV12-3 or TRBV12-4 and TRBJ2-7, with 7 bases identical to TRBD2. The V segment lost 7 bases and the J segment 0 bases; nucleotides outside the gene matches: 6. The CDR3 is made up of 14 amino acids.